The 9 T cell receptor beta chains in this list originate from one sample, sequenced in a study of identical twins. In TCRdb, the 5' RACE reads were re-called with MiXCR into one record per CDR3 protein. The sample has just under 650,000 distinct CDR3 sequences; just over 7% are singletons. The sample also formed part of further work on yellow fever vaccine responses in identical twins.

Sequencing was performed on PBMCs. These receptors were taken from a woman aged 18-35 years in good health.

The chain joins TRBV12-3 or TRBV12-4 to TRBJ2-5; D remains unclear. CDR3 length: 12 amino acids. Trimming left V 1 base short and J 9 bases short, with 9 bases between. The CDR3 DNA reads TGTGCCAGCAGTTTAGACGTTGGGGCCCAGTACTTC. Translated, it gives CASSLDVGAQYF.

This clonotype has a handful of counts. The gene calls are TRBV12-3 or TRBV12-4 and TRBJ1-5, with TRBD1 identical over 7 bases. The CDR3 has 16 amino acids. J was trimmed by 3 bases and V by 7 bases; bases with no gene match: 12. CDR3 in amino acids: CASTPGGGLSNQPQHF. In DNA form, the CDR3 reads TGTGCCAGCACCCCGGGAGGGGGCCTTTCCAATCAGCCCCAGCATTTT.

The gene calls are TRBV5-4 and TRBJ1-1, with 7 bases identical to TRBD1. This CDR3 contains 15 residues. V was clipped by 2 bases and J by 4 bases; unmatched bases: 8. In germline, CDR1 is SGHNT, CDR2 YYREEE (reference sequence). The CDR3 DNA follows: TGTGCCAGCAGCTTTTCTGAGGGGGCAACCACTGAAGCTTTCTTT. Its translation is CASSFSEGATTEAFF.

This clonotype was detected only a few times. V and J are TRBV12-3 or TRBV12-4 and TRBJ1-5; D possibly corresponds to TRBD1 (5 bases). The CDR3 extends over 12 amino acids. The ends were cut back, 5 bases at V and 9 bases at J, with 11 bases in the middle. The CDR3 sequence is CASSTIGAPQHF. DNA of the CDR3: TGTGCCAGCAGTACAATTGGGGCGCCCCAGCATTTT.

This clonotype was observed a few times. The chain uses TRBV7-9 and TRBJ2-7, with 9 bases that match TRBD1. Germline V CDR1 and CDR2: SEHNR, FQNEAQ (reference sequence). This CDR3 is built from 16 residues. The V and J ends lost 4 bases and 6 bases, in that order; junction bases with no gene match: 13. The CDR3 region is CASSSVPGTGRSEQYF. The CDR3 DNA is TGTGCCAGCAGCTCAGTCCCCGGGACAGGGCGCTCCGAGCAGTACTTC.

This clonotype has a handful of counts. The CDR3 nucleotides read TGCGCCAGCAGCCCCGGACAGGGTGTCACAGATACGCAGTATTTT. It translates to CASSPGQGVTDTQYF. The chain couples TRBV5-1 to TRBJ2-3, with 8 bases that match TRBD1. After removal of 4 bases from V and 2 bases from J, the junction contained 6 bases not matched to a gene. Germline V gene sequence: CDR1 SGHRS, CDR2 YFSETQ. The CDR3 is made up of 15 amino acids.

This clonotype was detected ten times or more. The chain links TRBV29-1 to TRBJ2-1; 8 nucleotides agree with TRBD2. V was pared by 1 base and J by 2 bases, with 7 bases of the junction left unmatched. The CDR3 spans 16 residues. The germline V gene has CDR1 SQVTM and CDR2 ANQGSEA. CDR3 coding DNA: TGCAGCGTTGAAGCTGGCGTACTAGCGGCCTACAATGAGCAGTTCTTC. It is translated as CSVEAGVLAAYNEQFF.

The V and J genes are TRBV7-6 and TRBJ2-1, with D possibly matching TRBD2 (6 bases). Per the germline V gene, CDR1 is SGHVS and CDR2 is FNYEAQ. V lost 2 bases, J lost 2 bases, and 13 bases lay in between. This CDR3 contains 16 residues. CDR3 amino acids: CASSLSGGVPYNEQFF. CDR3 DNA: TGTGCCAGCAGCTTAAGTGGCGGGGTACCCTACAATGAGCAGTTCTTC.

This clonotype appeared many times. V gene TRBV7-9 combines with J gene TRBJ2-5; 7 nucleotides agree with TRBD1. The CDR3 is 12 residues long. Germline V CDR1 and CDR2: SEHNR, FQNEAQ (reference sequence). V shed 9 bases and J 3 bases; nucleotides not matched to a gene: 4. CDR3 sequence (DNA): TGTGCCAGGGGACAGAGAAAAGAGACCCAGTACTTC. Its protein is CARGQRKETQYF.